A selection of T cell receptor beta chains follows, all from one sample in a study. Only in-frame clones appear in the TCRdb table, and some are missing; sequencing was by immunoSEQ multiplex PCR. The table has about 68,000 clones, just under 95% seen once. Sequencing input: PBMCs. The receptor source for this set is a man in his forties with rheumatoid arthritis. The CDR3 runs from the conserved cysteine through the conserved F or W. D genes are given only for firm matches. Clone size is given for some rows only: seen once, a few or many times, or a class if the clone is expanded.

D gene: -; V gene: TRBV4-2; J gene: TRBJ2-5; clone size: -; CDR3 DNA: TGTGCCAGCAGCCAAGTGGGGGGGGCCTGGGAGACCCAGTACTTC; CDR3 protein: CASSQVGGAWETQYF
D gene: -; V gene: TRBV7-3; J gene: TRBJ2-2; clone size: -; CDR3 DNA: TGTGCCAGCAGCCCCAGGGACCCCCCCGGGGAGCTGTTTTTT; CDR3 protein: CASSPRDPPGELFF
D gene: -; V gene: TRBV5-5; J gene: TRBJ1-1; clone size: -; CDR3 DNA: TGTGCCAGCAGCTTGGGGAGTATGAACACTGAAGCTTTCTTT; CDR3 protein: CASSLGSMNTEAFF
D gene: -; V gene: TRBV6-5; J gene: TRBJ1-2; clone size: -; CDR3 DNA: TGTGCCAGCAGCCGGGACGGGAACTATGGCTACACCTTC; CDR3 protein: CASSRDGNYGYTF
D gene: -; V gene: TRBV19; J gene: TRBJ2-3; clone size: once; CDR3 DNA: TGTGCCAGTAGCCGTGGTATGGGCACAGATACGCAGTATTTT; CDR3 protein: CASSRGMGTDTQYF
D gene: -; V gene: TRBV12-3/TRBV12-4; J gene: TRBJ1-1; clone size: -; CDR3 DNA: TGTGCCAGTAATACGCCCGTGGGCACTGAAGCTTTCTTT; CDR3 protein: CASNTPVGTEAFF
D gene: -; V gene: TRBV7-9; J gene: TRBJ1-2; clone size: -; CDR3 DNA: TGTGCCAGCAGCGTACACTTCAGGGGCGGAGATGGCTACACCTTC; CDR3 protein: CASSVHFRGGDGYTF
D gene: TRBD1; V gene: TRBV5-1; J gene: TRBJ1-1; clone size: -; CDR3 DNA: TGCGCCAGCAGGGGCGGGACAGGGGTTGGGGCGAACACTGAAGCTTTCTTT; CDR3 protein: CASRGGTGVGANTEAFF
D gene: -; V gene: TRBV5-5; J gene: TRBJ2-2; clone size: -; CDR3 DNA: TGTGCCAGCAGCTTGATATCCGTGCCGATGGCCGGGGAGCTGTTTTTT; CDR3 protein: CASSLISVPMAGELFF
D gene: -; V gene: TRBV9; J gene: TRBJ1-1; clone size: -; CDR3 DNA: TGTGCCAGCAGCGTAGACAGTAACACTGAAGCTTTCTTT; CDR3 protein: CASSVDSNTEAFF
D gene: -; V gene: TRBV5-4; J gene: TRBJ2-2; clone size: -; CDR3 DNA: TGTGCCAGCAGCTTAGGTTCATGGCAGAACACCGGGGAGCTGTTTTTT; CDR3 protein: CASSLGSWQNTGELFF
D gene: -; V gene: TRBV10-3; J gene: TRBJ2-2; clone size: -; CDR3 DNA: TGTGCCATCAGTGAGGCTCTGGGGGGCAACACCGGGGAGCTGTTTTTT; CDR3 protein: CAISEALGGNTGELFF
D gene: -; V gene: TRBV5-1; J gene: TRBJ1-3; clone size: -; CDR3 DNA: TGCGCCAGCAGCCCCCGGGGCTCTGGAAACACCATATATTTT; CDR3 protein: CASSPRGSGNTIYF
D gene: TRBD2; V gene: TRBV7-2; J gene: TRBJ2-7; clone size: -; CDR3 DNA: TGTGCCAGCAGCTCCCGGGGAGGGGCCATCGAGCAGTACTTC; CDR3 protein: CASSSRGGAIEQYF
D gene: TRBD2; V gene: TRBV9; J gene: TRBJ2-7; clone size: -; CDR3 DNA: TGTGCCAGCAGCGGGGGGGGCTCCTACGAGCAGTACTTC; CDR3 protein: CASSGGGSYEQYF
D gene: -; V gene: TRBV6-1; J gene: TRBJ2-5; clone size: -; CDR3 DNA: TGTGCCAGCAGTGAAGTCCCCGCCAGGGGTATCAGAGAGACCCAGTACTTC; CDR3 protein: CASSEVPARGIRETQYF
D gene: TRBD1; V gene: TRBV28; J gene: TRBJ1-6; clone size: -; CDR3 DNA: TGTGCCAGCAGAATAGGACAGGGGTATTCACCCCTCCACTTT; CDR3 protein: CASRIGQGYSPLHF
D gene: TRBD1; V gene: TRBV2; J gene: TRBJ2-7; clone size: -; CDR3 DNA: TGTGCCAGCAATGCTGACAGGGTAATAGAGCAGTACTTC; CDR3 protein: CASNADRVIEQYF
D gene: -; V gene: TRBV7-8; J gene: TRBJ2-6; clone size: once; CDR3 DNA: TGTGCCAGCACCCCAAGGGGGGCGCTGGGCTCTGGGGCCAACGTCCTGACTTTC; CDR3 protein: CASTPRGALGSGANVLTF
D gene: -; V gene: TRBV18; J gene: TRBJ1-2; clone size: -; CDR3 DNA: TGTGCCAGCTCACCCGCAGGGCGGGTAGCTAACTATGGCTACACCTTC; CDR3 protein: CASSPAGRVANYGYTF
D gene: -; V gene: TRBV11-3; J gene: TRBJ1-3; clone size: -; CDR3 DNA: TGTGCCAGCAGCTTAGGGACACCCAGCTCTGGAAACACCATATATTTT; CDR3 protein: CASSLGTPSSGNTIYF
D gene: -; V gene: TRBV3-1/TRBV3-2; J gene: TRBJ1-5; clone size: -; CDR3 DNA: TGTGCCAGCAGCCATTCCCAGGGTATTGGGCAGCCCCAGCATTTT; CDR3 protein: CASSHSQGIGQPQHF
D gene: -; V gene: TRBV5-1; J gene: TRBJ1-6; clone size: -; CDR3 DNA: TGCGCCAGCAGCTCGGAGGGGAATTCACCCCTCCACTTT; CDR3 protein: CASSSEGNSPLHF
D gene: TRBD2; V gene: TRBV9; J gene: TRBJ2-1; clone size: medium-sized; CDR3 DNA: TGTGCCAGCAGCGTAGCCAGGACTAGCGGGAGGGGTAATGAGCAGTTCTTC; CDR3 protein: CASSVARTSGRGNEQFF
D gene: -; V gene: TRBV27; J gene: TRBJ1-4; clone size: -; CDR3 DNA: TGTGCCAGCAGTAGGGCGGCGCCCACAACTAATGAAAAACTGTTTTTT; CDR3 protein: CASSRAAPTTNEKLFF
D gene: TRBD1; V gene: TRBV4-2; J gene: TRBJ2-7; clone size: -; CDR3 DNA: TGTGCCAGCAGCCAAGAGGGACAGATGGAAGTCTACGAGCAGTACTTC; CDR3 protein: CASSQEGQMEVYEQYF
D gene: TRBD1; V gene: TRBV15; J gene: TRBJ2-2; clone size: -; CDR3 DNA: TGTGCCACCAGCATAGGACAGGGTTCCGCCGGGGAGCTGTTTTTT; CDR3 protein: CATSIGQGSAGELFF
D gene: -; V gene: TRBV11-1; J gene: TRBJ1-1; clone size: -; CDR3 DNA: TGTGCCAGCAGCTTCGACAGGAGCAACACTGAAGCTTTCTTT; CDR3 protein: CASSFDRSNTEAFF
D gene: -; V gene: TRBV30; J gene: TRBJ1-1; clone size: -; CDR3 DNA: TGTGCCTGGAGTGTTCTTGGATCCAAGAACACTGAAGCTTTCTTT; CDR3 protein: CAWSVLGSKNTEAFF
D gene: TRBD1; V gene: TRBV7-2; J gene: TRBJ1-6; clone size: -; CDR3 DNA: TGTGCCAGCAGCCTTAGGGGGCCGGGACAGGGTAACTCACCCCTCCACTTT; CDR3 protein: CASSLRGPGQGNSPLHF
D gene: -; V gene: TRBV12-3/TRBV12-4; J gene: TRBJ2-5; clone size: -; CDR3 DNA: TGTGCCAGCAGGACGACAGGACGAGAGACCCAGTACTTC; CDR3 protein: CASRTTGRETQYF
D gene: -; V gene: TRBV19; J gene: TRBJ2-2; clone size: -; CDR3 DNA: TGTGCCAGTAGGTTCACGGGCACCGGGGAGCTGTTTTTT; CDR3 protein: CASRFTGTGELFF
D gene: -; V gene: TRBV7-9; J gene: TRBJ1-2; clone size: -; CDR3 DNA: TGTGCCAGCAGCCCACGGGCGGAGTTTTATGGCTACACCTTC; CDR3 protein: CASSPRAEFYGYTF
D gene: TRBD2; V gene: TRBV14; J gene: TRBJ2-1; clone size: -; CDR3 DNA: TGTGCCAGCAGCCGACTAGCGGACAACTACAATGAGCAGTTCTTC; CDR3 protein: CASSRLADNYNEQFF
D gene: -; V gene: TRBV25-1; J gene: TRBJ1-4; clone size: once; CDR3 DNA: TGTGCCAGCAGTGACGTGGGGGAACCCGAAAAACTGTTTTTT; CDR3 protein: CASSDVGEPEKLFF
D gene: -; V gene: TRBV27; J gene: TRBJ2-2; clone size: -; CDR3 DNA: TGTGCCAGCAGTTGGCGGGAATTGGGCACCGGGGAGCTGTTTTTT; CDR3 protein: CASSWRELGTGELFF
D gene: -; V gene: TRBV27; J gene: TRBJ2-1; clone size: -; CDR3 DNA: TGTGCCAGCAGTTTATCGATTCGGACAGCGATTAACAATGAGCAGTTCTTC; CDR3 protein: CASSLSIRTAINNEQFF
D gene: -; V gene: TRBV6-5; J gene: TRBJ2-2; clone size: -; CDR3 DNA: TGTGCCAGCAGGCAGGGGACAAGCAACACCGGGGAGCTGTTTTTT; CDR3 protein: CASRQGTSNTGELFF
D gene: TRBD1; V gene: TRBV7-9; J gene: TRBJ2-5; clone size: -; CDR3 DNA: TGTGCCAGCAGCTTAAGGGGACAGGGTTCTCGAGAGACCCAGTACTTC; CDR3 protein: CASSLRGQGSRETQYF
D gene: -; V gene: TRBV24-1; J gene: TRBJ2-5; clone size: -; CDR3 DNA: TGTGCCACCAGTGAACCGGGACAAATAGCGACCCAGTACTTC; CDR3 protein: CATSEPGQIATQYF
D gene: TRBD2; V gene: TRBV4-3; J gene: TRBJ2-2; clone size: -; CDR3 DNA: TGCGCCAGCAGCCAAGAATCTTTGGGACTACTGAACACCGGGGAGCTGTTTTTT; CDR3 protein: CASSQESLGLLNTGELFF